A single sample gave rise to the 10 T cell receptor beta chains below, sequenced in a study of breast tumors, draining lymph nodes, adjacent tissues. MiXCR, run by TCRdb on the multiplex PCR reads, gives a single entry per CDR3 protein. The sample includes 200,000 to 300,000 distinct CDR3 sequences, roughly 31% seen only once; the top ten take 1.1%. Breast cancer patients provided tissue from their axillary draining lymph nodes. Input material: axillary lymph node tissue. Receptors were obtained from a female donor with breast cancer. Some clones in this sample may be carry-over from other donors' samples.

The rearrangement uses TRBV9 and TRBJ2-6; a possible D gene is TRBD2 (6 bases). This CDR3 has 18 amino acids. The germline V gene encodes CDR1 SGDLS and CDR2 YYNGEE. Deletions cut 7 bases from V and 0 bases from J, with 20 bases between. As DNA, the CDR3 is TGTGCCAGCTCACCACCAGCGGGCTGGGCCTCTGGGGCCAACGTCCTGACTTTC. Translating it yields CASSPPAGWASGANVLTF.

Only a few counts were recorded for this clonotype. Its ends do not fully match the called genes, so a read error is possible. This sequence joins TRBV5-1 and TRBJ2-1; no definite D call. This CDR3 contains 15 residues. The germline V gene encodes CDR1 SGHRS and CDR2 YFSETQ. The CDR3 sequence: CACSLADFSYNEQFF. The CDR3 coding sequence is TGCGCCTGCAGCTTGGCCGACTTCTCCTACAATGAGCAGTTCTTC.

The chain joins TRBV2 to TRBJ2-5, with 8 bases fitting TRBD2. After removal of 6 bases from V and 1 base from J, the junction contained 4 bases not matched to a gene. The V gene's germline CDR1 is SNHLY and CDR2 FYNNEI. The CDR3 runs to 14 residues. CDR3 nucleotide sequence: TGTGCCAGCAGGGTTAGCGGGATCCAAGAGACCCAGTACTTC. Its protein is CASRVSGIQETQYF.

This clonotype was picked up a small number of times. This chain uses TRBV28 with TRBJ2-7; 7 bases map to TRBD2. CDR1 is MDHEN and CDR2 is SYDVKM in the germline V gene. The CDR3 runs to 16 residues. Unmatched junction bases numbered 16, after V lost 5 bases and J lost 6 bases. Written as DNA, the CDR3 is TGTGCCAGCAGTGTGGGGGGGGATGGCTCAACTATCGAGCAGTACTTC. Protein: CASSVGGDGSTIEQYF.

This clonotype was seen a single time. CDR3 bases: TGTGCCAGTGGTACCACCGGGACAGGGCTTTTTTTGGGCAATGAGCAGTTCTTC. Translating it yields CASGTTGTGLFLGNEQFF. The V call is TRBV19, the J call TRBJ2-1, with 9 bases lining up with TRBD1. CDR1 and CDR2 from the germline V gene are LNHDA and SQIVND (reference sequence). The V gene end was trimmed by 8 bases and the J gene end by 6 bases; junction bases not matched to a gene: 20. The CDR3 covers 18 residues.

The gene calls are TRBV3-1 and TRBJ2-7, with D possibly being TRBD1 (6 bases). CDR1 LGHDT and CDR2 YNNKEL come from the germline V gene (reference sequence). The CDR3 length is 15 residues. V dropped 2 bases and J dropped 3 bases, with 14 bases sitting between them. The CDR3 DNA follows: TGTGCCAGCAGCCAAATAACCTGGGGACACTACGAGCAGTACTTC. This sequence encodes CASSQITWGHYEQYF.

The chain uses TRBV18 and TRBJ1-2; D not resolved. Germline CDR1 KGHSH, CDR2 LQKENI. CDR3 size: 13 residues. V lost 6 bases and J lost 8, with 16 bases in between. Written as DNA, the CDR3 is TGTGCCAGCTCGCAAGCTATTATTTACGGCTACACCTTC. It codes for CASSQAIIYGYTF. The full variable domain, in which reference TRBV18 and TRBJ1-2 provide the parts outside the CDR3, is NAGVMQNPRHLVRRRGQEARLRCSPMKGHSHVYWYRQLPEEGLKFMVYLQKENIIDESGMPKERFSAEFPKEGPSILRIQQVVRGDSAAYFCASSQAIIYGYTFGSGTRLTVV.

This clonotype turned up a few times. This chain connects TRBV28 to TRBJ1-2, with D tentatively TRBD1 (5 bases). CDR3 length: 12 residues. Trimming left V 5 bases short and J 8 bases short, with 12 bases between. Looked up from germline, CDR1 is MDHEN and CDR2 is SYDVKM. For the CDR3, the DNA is TGTGCCAGCAGTCCAGGGTCTCGAGGCTACACCTTC. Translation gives CASSPGSRGYTF.

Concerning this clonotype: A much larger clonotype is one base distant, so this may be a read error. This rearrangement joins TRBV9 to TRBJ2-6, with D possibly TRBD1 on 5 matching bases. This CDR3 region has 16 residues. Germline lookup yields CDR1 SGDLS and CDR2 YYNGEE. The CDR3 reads CASSVRYDSGASVLTF. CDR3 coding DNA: TGTGCCAGCAGCGTGAGGTATGACTCTGGGGCCAGCGTCCTGACTTTC.

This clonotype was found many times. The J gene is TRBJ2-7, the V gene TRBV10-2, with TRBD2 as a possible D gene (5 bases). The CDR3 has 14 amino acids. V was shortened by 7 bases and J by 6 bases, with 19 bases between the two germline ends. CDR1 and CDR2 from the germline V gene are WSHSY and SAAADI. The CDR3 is CASTSGSWGGEQYF. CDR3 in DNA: TGCGCCAGCACTTCTGGGAGTTGGGGTGGCGAGCAGTACTTC.